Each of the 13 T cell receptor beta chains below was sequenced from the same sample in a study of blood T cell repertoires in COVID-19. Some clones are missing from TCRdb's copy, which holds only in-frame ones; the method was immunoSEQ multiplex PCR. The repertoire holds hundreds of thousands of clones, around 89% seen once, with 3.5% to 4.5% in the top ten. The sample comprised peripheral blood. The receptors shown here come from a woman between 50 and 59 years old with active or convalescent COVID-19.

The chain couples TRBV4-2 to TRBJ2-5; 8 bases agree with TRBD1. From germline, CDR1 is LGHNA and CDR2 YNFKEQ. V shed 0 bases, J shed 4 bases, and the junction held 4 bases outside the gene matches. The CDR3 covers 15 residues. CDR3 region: CASSQDRTGRETQYF. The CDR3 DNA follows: TGTGCCAGCAGCCAAGATCGGACAGGGCGAGAGACCCAGTACTTC.

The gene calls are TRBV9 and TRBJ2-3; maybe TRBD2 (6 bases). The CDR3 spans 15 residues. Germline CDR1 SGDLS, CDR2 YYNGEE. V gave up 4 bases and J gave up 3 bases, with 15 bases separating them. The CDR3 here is CASSNQAGRTDTQYF. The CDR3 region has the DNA TGTGCCAGCAGCAACCAGGCGGGACGTACAGATACGCAGTATTTT.

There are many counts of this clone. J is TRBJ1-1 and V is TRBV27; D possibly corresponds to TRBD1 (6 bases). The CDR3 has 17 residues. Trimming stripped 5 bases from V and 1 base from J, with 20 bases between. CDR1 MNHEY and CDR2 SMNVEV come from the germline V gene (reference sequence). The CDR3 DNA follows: TGTGCCAGCAGTCCCAGGTGGGGGCGTGTCCAGAACACTGAAGCTTTCTTT. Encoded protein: CASSPRWGRVQNTEAFF.

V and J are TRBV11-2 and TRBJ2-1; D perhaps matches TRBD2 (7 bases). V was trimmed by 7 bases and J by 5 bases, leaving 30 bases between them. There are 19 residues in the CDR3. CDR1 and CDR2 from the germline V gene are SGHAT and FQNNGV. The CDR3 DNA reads TGTGCCAGCACCTTTACCCCCCAGGGGCGGGGGAGCGAGCACAATGAGCAGTTCTTC. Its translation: CASTFTPQGRGSEHNEQFF.

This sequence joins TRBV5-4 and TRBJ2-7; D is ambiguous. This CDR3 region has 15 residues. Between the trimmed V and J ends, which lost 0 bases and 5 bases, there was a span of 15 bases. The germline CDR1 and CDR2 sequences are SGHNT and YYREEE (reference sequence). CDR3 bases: TGTGCCAGCAGCTTGGGTAGAGAAAGAGGCCACGAGCAGTACTTC. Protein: CASSLGRERGHEQYF. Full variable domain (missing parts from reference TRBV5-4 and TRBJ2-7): ETGVTQSPTHLIKTRGQQVTLRCSSQSGHNTVSWYQQALGQGPQFIFQYYREEENGRGNFPPRFSGLQFPNYSSELNVNALELDDSALYLCASSLGRERGHEQYFGPGTRLTVT.

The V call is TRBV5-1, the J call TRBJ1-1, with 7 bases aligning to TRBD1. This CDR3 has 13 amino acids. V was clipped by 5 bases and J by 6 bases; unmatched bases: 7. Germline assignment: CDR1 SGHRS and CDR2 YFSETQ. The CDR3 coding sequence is TGCGCCAGCAGATATACAGGGGCCGCTGAAGCTTTCTTT. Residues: CASRYTGAAEAFF.

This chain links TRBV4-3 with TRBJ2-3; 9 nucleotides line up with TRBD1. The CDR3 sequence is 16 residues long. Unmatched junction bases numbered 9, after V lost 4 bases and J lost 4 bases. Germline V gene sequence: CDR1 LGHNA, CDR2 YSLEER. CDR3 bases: TGCGCCAGCAGCCGAAACCCGGGACAGGGCCCAGATACGCAGTATTTT. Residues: CASSRNPGQGPDTQYF.

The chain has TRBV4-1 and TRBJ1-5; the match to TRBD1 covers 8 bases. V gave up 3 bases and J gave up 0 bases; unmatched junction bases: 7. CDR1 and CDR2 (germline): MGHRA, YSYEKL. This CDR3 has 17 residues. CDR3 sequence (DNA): TGCGCCAGCAGCCAGGGACAGGCTAGGGGTAGCAATCAGCCCCAGCATTTT. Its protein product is CASSQGQARGSNQPQHF.

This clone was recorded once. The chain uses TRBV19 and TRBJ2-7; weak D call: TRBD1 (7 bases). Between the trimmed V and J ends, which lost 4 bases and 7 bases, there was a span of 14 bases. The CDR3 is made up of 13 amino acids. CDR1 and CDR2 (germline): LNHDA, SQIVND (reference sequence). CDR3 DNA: TGTGCCAGTAGTACCGACAGGGCGGGAGAGCAGTACTTC. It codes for CASSTDRAGEQYF. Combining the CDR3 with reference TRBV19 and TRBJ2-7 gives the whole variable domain DGGITQSPKYLFRKEGQNVTLSCEQNLNHDAMYWYRQDPGQGLRLIYYSQIVNDFQKGDIAEGYSVSREKKESFPLTVTSAQKNPTAFYLCASSTDRAGEQYFGPGTRLTVT.

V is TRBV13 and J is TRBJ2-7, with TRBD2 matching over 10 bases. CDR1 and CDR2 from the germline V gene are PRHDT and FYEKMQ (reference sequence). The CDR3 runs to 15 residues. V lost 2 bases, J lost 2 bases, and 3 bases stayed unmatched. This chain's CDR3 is CASSLLTSGTYEQYF. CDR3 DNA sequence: TGTGCCAGCAGCTTACTTACTAGCGGGACCTACGAGCAGTACTTC.

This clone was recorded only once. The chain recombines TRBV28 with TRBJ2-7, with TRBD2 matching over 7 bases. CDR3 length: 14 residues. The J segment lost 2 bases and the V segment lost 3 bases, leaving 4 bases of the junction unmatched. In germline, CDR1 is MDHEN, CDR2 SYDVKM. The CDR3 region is CASSFGGETYEQYF. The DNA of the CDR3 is TGTGCCAGCAGTTTTGGGGGGGAAACCTACGAGCAGTACTTC.

The CDR3 region is CALDGGGARRFF. CDR3 nucleotides: TGTGCCTTGGATGGCGGGGGGGCCAGGCGGTTCTTC. The chain carries TRBV30 and TRBJ2-1; TRBD2 matches at 9 bases. Germline V CDR1 and CDR2: GTSNPN, SVGIG (reference sequence). V shed 7 bases and J 15 bases; nucleotides not matched to a gene: 13. The CDR3 totals 12 residues.

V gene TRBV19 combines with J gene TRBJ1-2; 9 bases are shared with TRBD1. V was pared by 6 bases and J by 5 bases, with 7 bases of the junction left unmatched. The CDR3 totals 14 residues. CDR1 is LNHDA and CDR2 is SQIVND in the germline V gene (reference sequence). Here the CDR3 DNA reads TGTGCCAGTAGCTCACAGGGGGCCCATTATGGCTACACCTTC. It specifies CASSSQGAHYGYTF.